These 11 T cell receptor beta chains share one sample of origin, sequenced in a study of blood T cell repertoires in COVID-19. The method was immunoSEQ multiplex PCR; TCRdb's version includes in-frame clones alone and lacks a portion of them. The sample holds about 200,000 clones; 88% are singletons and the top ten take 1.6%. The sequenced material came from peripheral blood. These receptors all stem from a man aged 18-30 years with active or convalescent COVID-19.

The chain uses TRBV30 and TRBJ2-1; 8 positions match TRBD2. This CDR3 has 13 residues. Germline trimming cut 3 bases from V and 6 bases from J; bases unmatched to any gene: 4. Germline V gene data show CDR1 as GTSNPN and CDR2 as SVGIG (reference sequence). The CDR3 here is CAWSGGALNEQFF. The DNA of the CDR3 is TGTGCCTGGAGCGGGGGGGCCCTCAATGAGCAGTTCTTC.

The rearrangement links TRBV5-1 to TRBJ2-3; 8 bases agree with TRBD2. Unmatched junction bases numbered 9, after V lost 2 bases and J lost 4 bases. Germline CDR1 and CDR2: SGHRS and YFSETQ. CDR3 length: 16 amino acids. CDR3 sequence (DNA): TGCGCCAGCAGCTTCAACGGGGGGGTTGTATCAGATACGCAGTATTTT. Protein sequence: CASSFNGGVVSDTQYF.

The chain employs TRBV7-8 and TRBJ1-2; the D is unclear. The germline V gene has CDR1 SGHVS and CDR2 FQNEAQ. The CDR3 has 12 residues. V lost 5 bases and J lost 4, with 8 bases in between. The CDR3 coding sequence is TGTGCCAGCAGCCCTACAGTCTATGGCTACACCTTC. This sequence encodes CASSPTVYGYTF.

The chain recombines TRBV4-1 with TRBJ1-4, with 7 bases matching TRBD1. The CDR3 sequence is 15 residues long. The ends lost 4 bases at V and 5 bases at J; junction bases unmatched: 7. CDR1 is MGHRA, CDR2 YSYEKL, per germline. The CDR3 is CASSPTTGLNEKLFF. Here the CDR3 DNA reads TGCGCCAGCAGCCCCACGACAGGGCTCAATGAAAAACTGTTTTTT.

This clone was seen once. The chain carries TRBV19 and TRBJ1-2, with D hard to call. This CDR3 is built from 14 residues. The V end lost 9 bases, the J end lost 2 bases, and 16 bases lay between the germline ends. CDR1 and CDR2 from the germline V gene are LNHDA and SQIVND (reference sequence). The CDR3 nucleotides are TGTGCCAGCCGCTTAGCTGGTCTGAACTATGGCTACACCTTC. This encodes CASRLAGLNYGYTF.

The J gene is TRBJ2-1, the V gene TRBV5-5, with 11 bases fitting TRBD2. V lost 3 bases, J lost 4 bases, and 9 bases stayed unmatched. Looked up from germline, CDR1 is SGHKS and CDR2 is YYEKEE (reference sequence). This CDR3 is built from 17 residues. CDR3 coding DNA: TGTGCCAGCAGCTCTCTAGCGGGGGGCAATTGGTACAATGAGCAGTTCTTC. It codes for CASSSLAGGNWYNEQFF. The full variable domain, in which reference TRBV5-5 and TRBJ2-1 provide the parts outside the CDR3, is DAGVTQSPTHLIKTRGQQVTLRCSPISGHKSVSWYQQVLGQGPQFIFQYYEKEERGRGNFPDRFSARQFPNYSSELNVNALLLGDSALYLCASSSLAGGNWYNEQFFGPGTRLTVL.

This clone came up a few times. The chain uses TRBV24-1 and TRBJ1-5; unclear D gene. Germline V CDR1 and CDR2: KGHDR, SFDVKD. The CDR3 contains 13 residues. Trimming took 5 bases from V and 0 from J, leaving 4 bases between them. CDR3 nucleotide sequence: TGTGCCACCAGTGTCGGTAGCAATCAGCCCCAGCATTTT. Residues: CATSVGSNQPQHF.

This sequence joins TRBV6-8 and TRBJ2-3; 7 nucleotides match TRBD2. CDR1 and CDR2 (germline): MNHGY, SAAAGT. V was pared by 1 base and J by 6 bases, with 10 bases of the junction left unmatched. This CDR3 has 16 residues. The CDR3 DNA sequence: TGTGCCAGCAGTTACTGCGGCGGCGGGGGACGTGATACGCAGTATTTT. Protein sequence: CASSYCGGGGRDTQYF.

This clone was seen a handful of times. This CDR3 reads CASSLSGASYEQYF. In nucleotides, the CDR3 is TGTGCCAGCAGCTTAAGCGGGGCCTCCTACGAGCAGTACTTC. V usage is TRBV7-9 and J usage is TRBJ2-7; 7 positions match TRBD2. Germline assignment: CDR1 SEHNR and CDR2 FQNEAQ (reference sequence). J gave up 0 bases and V 2 bases, and 1 base lay outside the gene matches. The CDR3 spans 14 residues.

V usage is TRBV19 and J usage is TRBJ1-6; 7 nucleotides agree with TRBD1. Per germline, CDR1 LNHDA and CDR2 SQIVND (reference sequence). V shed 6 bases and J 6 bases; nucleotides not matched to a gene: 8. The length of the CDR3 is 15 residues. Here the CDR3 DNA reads TGTGCCAGTAGGATGGACAGGTCCGCTAATTCACCCCTCCACTTT. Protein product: CASRMDRSANSPLHF. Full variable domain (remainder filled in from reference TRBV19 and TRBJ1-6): DGGITQSPKYLFRKEGQNVTLSCEQNLNHDAMYWYRQDPGQGLRLIYYSQIVNDFQKGDIAEGYSVSREKKESFPLTVTSAQKNPTAFYLCASRMDRSANSPLHFGNGTRLTVT.

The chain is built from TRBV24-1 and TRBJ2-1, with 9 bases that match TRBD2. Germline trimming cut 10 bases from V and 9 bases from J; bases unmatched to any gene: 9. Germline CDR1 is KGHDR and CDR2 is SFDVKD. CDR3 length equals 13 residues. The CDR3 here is CATRAGGPGEQFF. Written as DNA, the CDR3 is TGTGCCACGAGAGCGGGAGGTCCTGGTGAGCAGTTCTTC.